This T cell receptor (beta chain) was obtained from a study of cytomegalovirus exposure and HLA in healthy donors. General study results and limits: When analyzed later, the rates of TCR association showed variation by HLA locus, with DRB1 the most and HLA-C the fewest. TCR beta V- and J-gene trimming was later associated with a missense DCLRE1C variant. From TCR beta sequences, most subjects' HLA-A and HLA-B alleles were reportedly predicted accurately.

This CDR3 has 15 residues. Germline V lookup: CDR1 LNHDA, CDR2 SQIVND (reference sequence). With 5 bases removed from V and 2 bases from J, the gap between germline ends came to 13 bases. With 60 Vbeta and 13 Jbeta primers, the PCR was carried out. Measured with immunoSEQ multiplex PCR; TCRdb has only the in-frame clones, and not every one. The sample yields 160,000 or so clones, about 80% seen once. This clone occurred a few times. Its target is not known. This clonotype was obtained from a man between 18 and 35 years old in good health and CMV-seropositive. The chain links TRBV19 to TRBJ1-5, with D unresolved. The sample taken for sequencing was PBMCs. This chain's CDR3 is CASSVNGVGNQPQHF. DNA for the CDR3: TGTGCCAGTAGTGTAAACGGGGTCGGCAATCAGCCCCAGCATTTT.